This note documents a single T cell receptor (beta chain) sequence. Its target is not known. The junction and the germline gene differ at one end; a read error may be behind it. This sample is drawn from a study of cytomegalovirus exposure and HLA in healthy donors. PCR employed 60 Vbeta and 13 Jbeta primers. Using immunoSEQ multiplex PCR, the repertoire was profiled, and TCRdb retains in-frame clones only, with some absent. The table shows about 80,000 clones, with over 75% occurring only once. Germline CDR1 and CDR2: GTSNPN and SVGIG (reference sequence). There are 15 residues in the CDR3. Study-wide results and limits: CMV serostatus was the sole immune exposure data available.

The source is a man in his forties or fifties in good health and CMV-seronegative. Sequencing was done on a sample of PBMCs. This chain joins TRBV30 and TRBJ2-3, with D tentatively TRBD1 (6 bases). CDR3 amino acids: CTWSVSGERTDTQYF. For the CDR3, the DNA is TGTACCTGGAGTGTATCAGGGGAGCGCACAGATACGCAGTATTTT.